This T cell receptor beta chain stems from a study of T-cell memory formation after mild COVID-19 (dated by TCRdb to the early 2020s). About the study as a whole: TCR sequence clusters from the two donors were found to be largely donor specific. The cohort comprised two young, previously healthy adult volunteers, one female and one male. In a couple of donors, T-cell clones that expanded and contracted after mild COVID-19 were followed by sequencing TCRalpha and TCRbeta repertoires longitudinally.

Instrument on record: Illumina NovaSeq 6000. TCRalpha and TCRbeta cDNA libraries were constructed by 5'RACE with constant-segment primers, with sample barcodes and unique molecular identifiers being introduced. Trizol reagent was used to extract RNA from every sample. Amplification of the libraries took two PCR steps, and the second step added a second sample barcode plus Illumina TruSeq adapters. Sequencing of libraries was performed on an Illumina NovaSeq with 2 x 150 bp paired-end reads. The original methods were these. With migec v1.2.7, reads were demultiplexed and then collapsed into UMI-guided consensus sequences. Using mixcr v2.1.11, the UMI consensuses were aligned to TRA and TRB V and J templates and assembled into clonotypes. Clonotypes were classified as expanded or contracted when called significant by both edgeR and NoisET, with noise models trained on biological replicates. edgeR calls used a false discovery rate-adjusted p below 0.01 and a log2 fold-change threshold of 1. As an exploratory analysis of dynamics, max-normalized trajectories of the 1000 most abundant clonotypes were examined with PCA combined with hierarchical clustering. The CD4 or CD8 phenotype of responding clones was assigned using the separately sequenced CD4+ and CD8+ repertoires. TCRdb ran its own pipeline on the public reads, namely fastp trimming at Q25 and MiXCR clone calling, and kept in-frame beta chains. Each entry merges the rows of one CDR3 protein and shows their most common DNA and genes. The V and J calls shown here were made by TCRdb, not taken from the authors' results. Here the sample has about 270,000 distinct CDR3 sequences; roughly 17% occur a single time. The leading ten clones occupy approximately 20% of the sample.

Ficoll-Paque density gradient centrifugation was used to isolate PBMCs. Comments on this clonotype: Its binding antigen is unknown. No base quality values were provided; no much bigger clone lies one nucleotide off.

What the authors observed across the whole study: Only two mild cases were covered by the study, and larger cohorts that include severe cases with pre-infection samples were considered necessary. The detection of some responding clones in pre-infection memory suggests that pre-existing cross-reactive memory T cells joined the SARS-CoV-2 response. Clones contracting from day 15 to 85 had balanced CD4/CD8 phenotypes, while a second wave expanding from day 15 to 37 was biased towards CD4+. SARS-CoV-2 specificity of the second-wave clones peaking on day 37 was not confirmed. Contracting CD4+ clones were found mainly in CM and EM memory subsets, while CD8+ clones were enriched in EMRA.

The trim is 1 base for V and 7 bases for J, with a gap of 16 bases between the germline ends. The CDR3 contains 16 residues, cysteine and phenylalanine counted. CDR3 DNA is the only sequence kept; it has 48 bases, read in frame from the first base. The rearrangement joined TRBV12-3 or TRBV12-4 to TRBJ1-4; D gene: possibly TRBD1, on 5 matching bases. Sequenced sample: PBMCs or a T cell subset sorted from them (not recorded which). The sequence came from a man between 18 and 29 years old who had mild COVID-19 (a few samples of this study predate the infection). The sample titles of this study are shuffled in the database, so cell type and time point are left out; the donor was told from shared clones. The nucleotide sequence reads as follows: TGTGCCAGCAGTTTAGAATTAGGCATTGGGGGTGAAAAACTGTTTTTT. Translated, it gives CASSLELGIGGEKLFF.